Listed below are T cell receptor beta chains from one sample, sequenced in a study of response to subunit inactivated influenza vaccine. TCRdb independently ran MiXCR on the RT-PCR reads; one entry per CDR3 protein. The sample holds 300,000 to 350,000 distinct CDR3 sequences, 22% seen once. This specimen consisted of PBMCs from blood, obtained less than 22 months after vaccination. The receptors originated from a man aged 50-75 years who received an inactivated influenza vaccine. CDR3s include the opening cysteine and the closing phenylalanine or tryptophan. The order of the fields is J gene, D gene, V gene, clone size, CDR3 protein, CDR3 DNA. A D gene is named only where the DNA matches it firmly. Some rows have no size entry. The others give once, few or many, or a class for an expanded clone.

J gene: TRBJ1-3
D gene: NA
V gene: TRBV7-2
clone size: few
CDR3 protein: CASSLASGGNTIYF
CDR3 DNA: TGTGCCAGCAGCTTAGCCTCTGGGGGAAACACCATATATTTT

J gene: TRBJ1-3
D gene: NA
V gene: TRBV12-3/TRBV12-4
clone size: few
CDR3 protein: CASSPRNTIYF
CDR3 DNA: TGTGCCAGCAGCCCCAGAAACACCATATATTTT

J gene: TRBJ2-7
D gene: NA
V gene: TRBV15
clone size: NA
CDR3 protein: CATSRDPQDHEQYF
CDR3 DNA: TGTGCCACCAGCAGAGACCCACAGGACCACGAGCAGTACTTC

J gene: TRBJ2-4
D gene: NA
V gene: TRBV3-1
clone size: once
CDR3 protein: CASRETGNLAKNIQYF
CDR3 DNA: TGTGCCAGCAGGGAAACAGGGAACCTAGCCAAAAACATTCAGTACTTC

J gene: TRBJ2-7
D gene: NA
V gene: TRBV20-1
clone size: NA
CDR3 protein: CSAHVRRPHEQYF
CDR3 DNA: TGCAGTGCCCATGTCCGTCGTCCCCACGAGCAGTACTTC

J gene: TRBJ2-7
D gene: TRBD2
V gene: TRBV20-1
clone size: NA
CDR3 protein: CSAGTSGVNEQYF
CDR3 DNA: TGCAGTGCTGGTACTAGCGGGGTTAACGAGCAGTACTTC

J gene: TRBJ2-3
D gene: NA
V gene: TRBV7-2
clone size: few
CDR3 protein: CASSFTHADTQYF
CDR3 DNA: TGTGCCAGCAGCTTTACACACGCAGATACGCAGTATTTT

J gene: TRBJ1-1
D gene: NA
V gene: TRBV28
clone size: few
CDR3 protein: CASSFYLRQLRRYTEAFF
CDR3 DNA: TGTGCCAGCAGTTTCTACCTTAGACAGCTGCGGCGGTACACTGAAGCTTTCTTT

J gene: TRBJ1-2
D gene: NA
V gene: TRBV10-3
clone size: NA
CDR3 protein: CAISDQGRGYTF
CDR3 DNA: TGTGCCATCAGTGACCAGGGCCGCGGCTACACCTTC

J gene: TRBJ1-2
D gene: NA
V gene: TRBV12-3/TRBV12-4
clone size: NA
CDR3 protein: CASSSRSNYGYTF
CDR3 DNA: TGTGCCAGCAGTTCCAGGAGTAACTATGGCTACACCTTC

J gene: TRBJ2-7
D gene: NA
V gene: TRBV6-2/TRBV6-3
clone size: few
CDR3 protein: CASSIGKTYEQYF
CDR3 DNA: TGTGCCAGCAGCATCGGGAAAACCTACGAGCAGTACTTC

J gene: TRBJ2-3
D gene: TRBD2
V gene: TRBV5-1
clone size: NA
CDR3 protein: CASSLGLAALTDTQYF
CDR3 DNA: TGCGCCAGCAGCCTGGGACTAGCAGCCCTCACAGATACGCAGTATTTT

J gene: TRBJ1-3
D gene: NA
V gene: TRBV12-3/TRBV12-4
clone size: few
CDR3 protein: CASTQAAGHSGNTIYF
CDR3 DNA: TGTGCCAGCACCCAAGCGGCAGGCCACTCTGGAAACACCATATATTTT

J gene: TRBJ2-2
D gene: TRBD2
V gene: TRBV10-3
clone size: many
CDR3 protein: CAISAGLAWTGELFF
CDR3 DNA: TGTGCCATCAGCGCAGGACTAGCGTGGACCGGGGAGCTGTTTTTT

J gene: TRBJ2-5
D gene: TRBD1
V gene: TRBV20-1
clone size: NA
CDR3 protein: CSATKKGQGLETQYF
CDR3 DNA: TGCAGTGCTACGAAGAAGGGACAGGGGTTGGAGACCCAGTACTTC

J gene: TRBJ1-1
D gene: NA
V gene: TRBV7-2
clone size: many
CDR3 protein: CATKGSMNTEAFF
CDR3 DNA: TGTGCCACCAAGGGGAGTATGAACACTGAAGCTTTCTTT

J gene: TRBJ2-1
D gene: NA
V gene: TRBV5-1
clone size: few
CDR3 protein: CASSSQGIYNEQFF
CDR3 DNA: TGCGCCAGCAGCTCCCAGGGGATCTACAATGAGCAGTTCTTC

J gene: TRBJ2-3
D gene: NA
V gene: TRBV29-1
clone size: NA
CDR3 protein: CSVPIADTQYF
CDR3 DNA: TGCAGCGTACCCATCGCAGATACGCAGTATTTT

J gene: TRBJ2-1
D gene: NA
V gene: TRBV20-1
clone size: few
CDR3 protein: CSATQFGSSYNEQFF
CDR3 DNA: TGCAGTGCTACCCAATTCGGCAGCTCCTACAATGAGCAGTTCTTC

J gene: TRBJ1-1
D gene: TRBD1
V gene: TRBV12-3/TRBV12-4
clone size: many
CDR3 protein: CASSFFLRDRGEAFF
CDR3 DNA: TGTGCCAGCAGTTTTTTCCTCCGGGACAGGGGTGAGGCTTTCTTT

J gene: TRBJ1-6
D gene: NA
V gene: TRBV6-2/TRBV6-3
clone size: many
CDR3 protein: CASKWDADSPLHF
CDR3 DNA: TGTGCCAGCAAGTGGGACGCAGATTCACCCCTCCACTTT

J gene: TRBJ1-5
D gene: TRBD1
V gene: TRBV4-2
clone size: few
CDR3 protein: CASSQEADRGINQPQHF
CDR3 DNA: TGTGCCAGCAGCCAAGAGGCAGACAGGGGTATCAATCAGCCCCAGCATTTT

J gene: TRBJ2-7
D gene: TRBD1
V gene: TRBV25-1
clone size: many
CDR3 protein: CASSEYWGTGAYEQYF
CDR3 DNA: TGTGCCAGCAGTGAATATTGGGGGACAGGGGCCTACGAGCAGTACTTC

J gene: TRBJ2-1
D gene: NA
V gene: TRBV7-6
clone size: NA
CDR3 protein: CASSLGRSSRVTPIYNEQFF
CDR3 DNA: TGTGCCAGCAGCTTAGGCAGGTCTAGCCGCGTGACCCCTATCTACAATGAGCAGTTCTTC

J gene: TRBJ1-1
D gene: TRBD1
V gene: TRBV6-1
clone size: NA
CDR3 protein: CASSIRQGAGTEAFF
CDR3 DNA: TGTGCCAGCAGCATCAGACAGGGGGCAGGAACTGAAGCTTTCTTT

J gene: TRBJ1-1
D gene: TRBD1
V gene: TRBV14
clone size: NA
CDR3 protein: CASSLRTGASEAFF
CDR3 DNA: TGTGCCAGCAGCCTTCGGACAGGGGCCTCGGAAGCTTTCTTT

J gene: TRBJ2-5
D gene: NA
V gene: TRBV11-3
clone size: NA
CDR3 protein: CASSLSYGTQETQYF
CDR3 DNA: TGTGCCAGCAGCTTAAGCTATGGGACCCAAGAGACCCAGTACTTC

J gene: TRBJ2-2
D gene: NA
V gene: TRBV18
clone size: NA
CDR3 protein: CASSRGHLNTGELFF
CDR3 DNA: TGTGCCAGCTCACGGGGACACCTGAACACCGGGGAGCTGTTTTTT

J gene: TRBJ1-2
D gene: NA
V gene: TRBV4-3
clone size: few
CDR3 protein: CASSQEWTRLVYGYTF
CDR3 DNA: TGCGCCAGCAGCCAAGAGTGGACCCGTTTAGTCTATGGCTACACCTTC

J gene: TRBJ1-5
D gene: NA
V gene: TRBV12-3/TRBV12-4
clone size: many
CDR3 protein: CASSEGGRGQPQHF
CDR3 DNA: TGTGCCAGCAGTGAGGGGGGCAGGGGTCAGCCCCAGCATTTT

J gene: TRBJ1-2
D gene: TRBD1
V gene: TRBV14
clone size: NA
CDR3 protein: CASSPLPGQGAHGYTF
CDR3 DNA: TGTGCCAGCAGCCCGCTACCGGGACAGGGGGCGCATGGCTACACCTTC

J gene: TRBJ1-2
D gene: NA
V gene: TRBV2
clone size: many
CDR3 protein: CASSDGQFYGYTF
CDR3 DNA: TGTGCCAGCAGTGATGGACAGTTCTATGGCTACACCTTC